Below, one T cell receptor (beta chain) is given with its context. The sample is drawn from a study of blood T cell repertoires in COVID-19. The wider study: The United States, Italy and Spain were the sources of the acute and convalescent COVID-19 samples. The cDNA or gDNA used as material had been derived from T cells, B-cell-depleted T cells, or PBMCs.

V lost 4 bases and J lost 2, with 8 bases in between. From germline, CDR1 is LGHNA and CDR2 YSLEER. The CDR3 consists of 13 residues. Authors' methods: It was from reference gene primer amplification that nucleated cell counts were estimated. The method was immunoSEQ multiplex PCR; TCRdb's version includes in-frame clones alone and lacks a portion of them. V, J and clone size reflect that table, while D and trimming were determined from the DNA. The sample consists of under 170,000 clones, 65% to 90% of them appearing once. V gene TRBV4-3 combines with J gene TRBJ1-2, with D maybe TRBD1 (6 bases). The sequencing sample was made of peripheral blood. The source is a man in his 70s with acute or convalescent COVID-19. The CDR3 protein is CASSRQDNYGYTF. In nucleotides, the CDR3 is TGCGCCAGCAGCCGACAGGACAACTATGGCTACACCTTC.